This TCR beta chain was sequenced during a study of blood T cell repertoires in COVID-19. Background on the study: Acute-phase and convalescent COVID-19 samples originated in the United States, Italy and Spain.

As handled by the study authors: Reference gene primers were amplified, and this amplification served to estimate nucleated cell counts. The method was immunoSEQ multiplex PCR; TCRdb's version includes in-frame clones alone and lacks a portion of them. V and J calls and clone size follow that table, whereas D and trimming were derived from the DNA. Among about 170,000 clones, approximately 85% were seen once, and the ten largest hold 1% to 1.5%. The sequenced material came from peripheral blood. The TCR was taken from a man aged 55 to 70 who had recovered from COVID-19.

For the CDR3, the DNA is TGTGCCAGCACCCAAACGGGGGGGCCTGGAAACACCATATATTTT. This gives the protein CASTQTGGPGNTIYF. The chain joins TRBV6-5 to TRBJ1-3, with D tentatively TRBD1 (6 bases). Looked up from germline, CDR1 is MNHEY and CDR2 is SVGAGI. V dropped 7 bases and J dropped 2 bases, with 15 bases sitting between them. The CDR3 consists of 15 residues.